Below are 19 T cell receptor beta chains sequenced from a single sample in a study of T cells in localized non-small cell lung cancer. Profiling relied on immunoSEQ multiplex PCR, and the TCRdb table lists in-frame clones only, not all of them. The sample shows over 30,000 clones, roughly 88% of them seen only once. Material: peripheral blood, obtained before any cancer treatment. The receptors derive from a woman aged 35-75 years with stage I lung adenocarcinoma.

J is TRBJ1-4 and V is TRBV30; tentatively, D is TRBD1 (6 bases). V lost 5 bases and J lost 5, with 15 bases in between. Per germline, CDR1 GTSNPN and CDR2 SVGIG (reference sequence). This CDR3 is 14 amino acids long. CDR3: CAWGGEGGNEKLFF. The CDR3 nucleotides are TGTGCCTGGGGTGGGGAGGGGGGAAATGAAAAACTGTTTTTT.

The V call is TRBV7-3, the J call TRBJ2-1, with no clear D. Trimming removed 3 bases at V and 0 bases at J, with 9 bases between. CDR3 length: 15 amino acids. Germline CDR1 reads SGHTA; CDR2 reads FQGTGA. CDR3 nucleotide sequence: TGTGCCAGCAGCTTCAGTAGGGACTCCTACAATGAGCAGTTCTTC. Amino acids: CASSFSRDSYNEQFF.

The rearrangement uses TRBV7-3 and TRBJ1-1, with 7 bases aligning to TRBD1. Germline values: CDR1 SGHTA, CDR2 FQGTGA. The CDR3 is made up of 13 amino acids. The V gene end was trimmed by 2 bases and the J gene end by 3 bases; junction bases not matched to a gene: 0. The DNA for the CDR3 is TGTGCCAGCAGCTTAGGGACAGACACTGAAGCTTTCTTT. This sequence encodes CASSLGTDTEAFF. Full variable domain (rest looked up from reference TRBV7-3 and TRBJ1-1): GAGVSQTPSNKVTEKGKYVELRCDPISGHTALYWYRQSLGQGPEFLIYFQGTGAADDSGLPNDRFFAVRPEGSVSTLKIQRTERGDSAVYLCASSLGTDTEAFFGQGTRLTVV.

V is TRBV7-4 and J is TRBJ1-4, with TRBD1 as a possible D gene (6 bases). CDR3 size: 16 residues. Germline CDR1 and CDR2: SGHVT and SQSDAQ. The V end was cut by 5 bases, the J end by 7 bases, with 20 bases between. CDR3 residues: CASSPSDGGAREKLFF. The CDR3 region has the DNA TGTGCCAGCAGCCCCTCTGACGGGGGGGCGCGTGAAAAACTGTTTTTT. The whole variable domain, filled in from reference TRBV7-4 and TRBJ1-4, reads GAGVSQSPRYKVAKRGRDVALRCDSISGHVTLYWYRQTLGQGSEVLTYSQSDAQRDKSGRPSGRFSAERPERSVSTLKIQRTEQGDSAVYLCASSPSDGGAREKLFFGSGTQLSVL.

The genes are TRBV27 and TRBJ2-3, with 14 bases fitting TRBD2. Germline V gene sequence: CDR1 MNHEY, CDR2 SMNVEV (reference sequence). V lost 4 bases, J lost 5 bases, and 14 bases stayed unmatched. The CDR3 contains 19 residues. CDR3 DNA sequence: TGTGCCAGCAGTTCTCCGGGACTAGCGGGAGTTCCTGGGGGAGATACGCAGTATTTT. Amino acid sequence: CASSSPGLAGVPGGDTQYF.

The chain's CDR3 is CAWAGSGGQETQYF. DNA for the CDR3: TGTGCCTGGGCCGGATCTGGCGGGCAAGAGACCCAGTACTTC. The chain couples TRBV30 to TRBJ2-5; TRBD2 is a possible D gene (5 bases). The V end was cut by 5 bases, the J end by 2 bases, with 15 bases between. Germline V lookup: CDR1 GTSNPN, CDR2 SVGIG (reference sequence). This CDR3 is 14 amino acids long. Full variable domain (outside the CDR3, taken from reference TRBV30 and TRBJ2-5): SQTIHQWPATLVQPVGSPLSLECTVEGTSNPNLYWYRQAAGRGLQLLFYSVGIGQISSEVPQNLSASRPQDRQFILSSKKLLLSDSGFYLCAWAGSGGQETQYFGPGTRLLVL.

The V gene is TRBV28, the J gene TRBJ2-2; no clear D. The V and J ends lost 10 bases and 2 bases respectively, with 11 bases between them. The CDR3 is made up of 13 amino acids. Germline-derived CDR1 and CDR2 are MDHEN and SYDVKM. The CDR3 loop is CATPGPNTGELFF. CDR3 DNA: TGTGCCACCCCAGGTCCCAACACCGGGGAGCTGTTTTTT.

The chain recombines TRBV18 with TRBJ1-5; 7 nucleotides line up with TRBD1. Per the germline V gene, CDR1 is KGHSH and CDR2 is LQKENI. The CDR3 consists of 17 residues. Trimming took 2 bases from V and 0 from J; bases not matched to a gene: 7. The CDR3 is CASSPTATGNSNQPQHF. The DNA for the CDR3 is TGTGCCAGCTCACCAACCGCGACAGGGAATAGCAATCAGCCCCAGCATTTT.

The genes are TRBV18 and TRBJ2-6, with D unresolved. There are 11 residues in the CDR3. Germline V gene data show CDR1 as KGHSH and CDR2 as LQKENI. Deletions cut 11 bases from V and 1 base from J, with 3 bases between. The CDR3 DNA reads as TGTGCCTCTTCTGGGGCCAACGTCCTGACTTTC. Protein: CASSGANVLTF.

This rearrangement joins TRBV7-9 to TRBJ2-5; perhaps TRBD2 as D (6 bases). The CDR3 is made up of 14 amino acids. Germline CDR1 SEHNR, CDR2 FQNEAQ (reference sequence). V lost 1 base and J 5 bases, leaving 11 bases between the germline ends. As DNA, the CDR3 is TGTGCCAGCAGCTTAGTTGCCGGGAGTGAGACCCAGTACTTC. Residues: CASSLVAGSETQYF. The whole variable domain, remainder taken from reference TRBV7-9 and TRBJ2-5, is DTGVSQNPRHKITKRGQNVTFRCDPISEHNRLYWYRQTLGQGPEFLTYFQNEAQLEKSRLLSDRFSAERPKGSFSTLEIQRTEQGDSAMYLCASSLVAGSETQYFGPGTRLLVL.

The chain uses TRBV6-1 and TRBJ1-6; 9 nucleotides match TRBD1. The CDR3 covers 16 residues. CDR1 is MNHNS, CDR2 SASEGT, per germline. The V and J ends lost 0 bases and 9 bases, in that order; junction bases with no gene match: 6. CDR3 loop: CASSEAHGTGSSPLHF. Written as DNA, the CDR3 is TGTGCCAGCAGTGAAGCTCATGGGACAGGGAGTTCACCCCTCCACTTT.

This rearrangement joins TRBV7-2 to TRBJ2-5; no clear D gene. CDR3 length: 11 amino acids. Germline values: CDR1 SGHTA, CDR2 FQGNSA. The germline V and J ends were trimmed by 0 bases and 4 bases, with 0 bases remaining between them. The CDR3 DNA sequence: TGTGCCAGCAGCTTAGCAGAGACCCAGTACTTC. The encoded protein is CASSLAETQYF.

This clone was observed a single time. This chain joins TRBV18 and TRBJ2-7, with 9 bases aligning to TRBD1. CDR3 length: 14 amino acids. Germline V gene data show CDR1 as KGHSH and CDR2 as LQKENI. Trimming took 6 bases from V and 5 from J; bases not matched to a gene: 8. Here the CDR3 reads CASSRGTGLNEQYF. CDR3 nucleotides: TGTGCCAGCTCTAGGGGGACAGGGCTTAACGAGCAGTACTTC.

V is TRBV11-2 and J is TRBJ2-1, with D perhaps TRBD2 (5 bases). Germline loops: CDR1 SGHAT, CDR2 FQNNGV. V was clipped by 8 bases and J by 5 bases, with 10 bases between them. The CDR3 totals 12 residues. The CDR3 loop is CASHTEDNEQFF. The CDR3 DNA is TGTGCCAGCCATACGGAGGACAATGAGCAGTTCTTC.

The chain joins TRBV6-1 to TRBJ1-4, with 7 bases aligning to TRBD1. V shed 3 bases, J shed 5 bases, and the junction held 6 bases outside the gene matches. Germline-derived CDR1 and CDR2 are MNHNS and SASEGT. The CDR3 runs 15 residues. For the CDR3, the DNA is TGTGCCAGCAGTGAGACCGGGACAGAAAATGAAAAACTGTTTTTT. As protein: CASSETGTENEKLFF.

This clone is a singleton in its sample. The rearrangement links TRBV7-9 to TRBJ2-7, with 8 bases fitting TRBD1. There are 14 residues in the CDR3. V shed 1 base and J 1 base; nucleotides not matched to a gene: 0. Germline CDR1 reads SEHNR; CDR2 reads FQNEAQ (reference sequence). CDR3 coding DNA: TGTGCCAGCAGCTTAGGGACAGGGTCCTACGAGCAGTACTTC. It yields the protein CASSLGTGSYEQYF. The full variable domain, completed using reference TRBV7-9 and TRBJ2-7, is DTGVSQNPRHKITKRGQNVTFRCDPISEHNRLYWYRQTLGQGPEFLTYFQNEAQLEKSRLLSDRFSAERPKGSFSTLEIQRTEQGDSAMYLCASSLGTGSYEQYFGPGTRLTVT.

The gene calls are TRBV2 and TRBJ1-5; D may be TRBD1 (5 bases). This CDR3 is built from 14 residues. V was shortened by 4 bases and J by 10 bases, with 17 bases between the two germline ends. Germline lookup yields CDR1 SNHLY and CDR2 FYNNEI. The CDR3 spells CASSGPGGGTPQHF. The CDR3 bases are TGTGCCAGCAGTGGGCCTGGGGGTGGCACCCCCCAGCATTTT.

Regarding this clone: The same CDR3 can be traced to other DNA sequences in this sample. V is TRBV7-2 and J is TRBJ1-3; D is undetermined. The CDR3 runs 13 residues. Trimming stripped 3 bases from V and 1 base from J, with 4 bases between. CDR1 and CDR2 from the germline V gene are SGHTA and FQGNSA. The CDR3 reads CASSLGSGNTIYF. CDR3 sequence (DNA): TGTGCCAGCAGCTTGGGGTCTGGAAACACCATATATTTT.

The chain has TRBV7-8 and TRBJ1-1; 7 bases match TRBD1. The germline V gene has CDR1 SGHVS and CDR2 FQNEAQ. The CDR3 contains 13 residues. With V trimmed by 1 base and J by 8 bases, 4 bases remained unmatched. The CDR3 protein is CASSLDRGQEAFF. The CDR3 coding sequence is TGTGCCAGCAGCTTAGATAGGGGACAGGAAGCTTTCTTT. The whole variable domain, filled in from reference TRBV7-8 and TRBJ1-1, reads GAGVSQSPRYKVAKRGQDVALRCDPISGHVSLFWYQQALGQGPEFLTYFQNEAQLDKSGLPSDRFFAERPEGSVSTLKIQRTQQEDSAVYLCASSLDRGQEAFFGQGTRLTVV.